Described below is a single TCR beta chain sequence and its context. The record originates from a study of blood T cell repertoires in COVID-19. Overall study: Some COVID-19 samples were acute and others convalescent; all came from the United States, Italy and Spain.

This CDR3 has 12 amino acids. The junction had 0 bases not matched to a gene; V was cut back by 6 bases and J by 1 base. CDR1 and CDR2 (germline): GTSNPN, SVGIG (reference sequence). Here immunoSEQ multiplex PCR was the method, and the copy in TCRdb shows in-frame clones only, minus some. The table has roughly 250,000 clones, 70% to 90% seen once; the top ten hold 2% to 2.5%. This clonotype was sampled from a woman aged 40-49 years who had recovered from COVID-19. The V gene is TRBV30, the J gene TRBJ2-3, with TRBD2 matching over 8 bases. The specimen was peripheral blood. The CDR3 loop is CACSGGTDTQYF. In nucleotides, the CDR3 is TGTGCCTGTAGCGGGGGCACAGATACGCAGTATTTT.